This TCR beta chain was sequenced in a study of monozygotic twins with inflammatory bowel disease. The CDR3 consists of 13 residues. Per germline, CDR1 MNHEY and CDR2 SMNVEV (reference sequence). After skipping T cell sorting, the authors isolated total RNA from whole blood. TCRdb reprocessed the 5' RACE reads; each CDR3 protein has one entry and no DNA is given. Its table records about 140,000 distinct CDR3 sequences. Findings of the study overall: Whether twins were concordant or discordant made no difference to repertoire similarity, possibly from limited power. For IBD, no single strong associated signal or clonotype was supported.

Worth noting for this clonotype: Its matching antigen is unknown.

This receptor was obtained from a human donor with ulcerative colitis or Crohn's disease, or a healthy co-twin of an affected twin (not recorded which). Material: blood. J is TRBJ2-7 and V is TRBV27. This CDR3 is CASGDPFSYEQYF.